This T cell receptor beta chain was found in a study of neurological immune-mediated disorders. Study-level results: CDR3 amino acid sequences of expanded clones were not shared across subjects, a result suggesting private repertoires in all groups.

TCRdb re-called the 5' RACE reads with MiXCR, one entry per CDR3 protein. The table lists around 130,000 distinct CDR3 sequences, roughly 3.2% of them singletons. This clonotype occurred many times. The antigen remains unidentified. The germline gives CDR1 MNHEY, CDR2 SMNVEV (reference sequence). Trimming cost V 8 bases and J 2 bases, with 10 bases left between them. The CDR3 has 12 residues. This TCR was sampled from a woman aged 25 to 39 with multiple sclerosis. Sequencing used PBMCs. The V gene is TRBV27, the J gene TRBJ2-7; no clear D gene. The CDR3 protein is CASRPHPYEQYF. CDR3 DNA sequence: TGTGCCAGCCGCCCGCACCCCTACGAGCAGTACTTC.